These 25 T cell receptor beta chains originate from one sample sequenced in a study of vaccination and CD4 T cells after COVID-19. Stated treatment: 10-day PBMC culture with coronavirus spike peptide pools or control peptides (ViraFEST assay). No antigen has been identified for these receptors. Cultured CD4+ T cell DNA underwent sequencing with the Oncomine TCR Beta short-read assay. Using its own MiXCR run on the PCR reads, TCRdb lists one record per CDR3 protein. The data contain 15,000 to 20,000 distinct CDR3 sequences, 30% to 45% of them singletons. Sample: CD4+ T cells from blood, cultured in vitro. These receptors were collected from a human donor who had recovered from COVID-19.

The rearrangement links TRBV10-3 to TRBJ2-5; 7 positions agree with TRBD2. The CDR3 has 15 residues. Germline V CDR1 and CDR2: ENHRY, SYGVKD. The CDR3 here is CAMGGLANIQETQYF. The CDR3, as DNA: TGTGCGATGGGAGGGCTAGCTAACATTCAAGAGACCCAGTACTTC.

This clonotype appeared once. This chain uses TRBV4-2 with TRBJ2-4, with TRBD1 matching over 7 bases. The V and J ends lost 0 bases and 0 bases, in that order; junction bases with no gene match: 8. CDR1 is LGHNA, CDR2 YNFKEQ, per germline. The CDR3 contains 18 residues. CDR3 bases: TGTGCCAGCAGCCAAGAATCGAGGCAGGGGGTAGCCAAAAACATTCAGTACTTC. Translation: CASSQESRQGVAKNIQYF.

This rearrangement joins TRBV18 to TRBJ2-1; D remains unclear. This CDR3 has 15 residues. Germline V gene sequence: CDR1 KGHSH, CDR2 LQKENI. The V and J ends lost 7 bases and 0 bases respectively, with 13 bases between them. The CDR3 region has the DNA TGTGCCAGCTTGTCCCGGACGGACTCCTACAATGAGCAGTTCTTC. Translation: CASLSRTDSYNEQFF. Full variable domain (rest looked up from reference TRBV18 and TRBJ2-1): NAGVMQNPRHLVRRRGQEARLRCSPMKGHSHVYWYRQLPEEGLKFMVYLQKENIIDESGMPKERFSAEFPKEGPSILRIQQVVRGDSAAYFCASLSRTDSYNEQFFGPGTRLTVL.

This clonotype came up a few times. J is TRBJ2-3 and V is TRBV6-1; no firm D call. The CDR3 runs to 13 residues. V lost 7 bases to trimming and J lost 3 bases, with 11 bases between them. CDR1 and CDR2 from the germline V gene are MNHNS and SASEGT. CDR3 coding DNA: TGTGCCAGCATCTCGCGGAGTACAGATACGCAGTATTTT. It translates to CASISRSTDTQYF.

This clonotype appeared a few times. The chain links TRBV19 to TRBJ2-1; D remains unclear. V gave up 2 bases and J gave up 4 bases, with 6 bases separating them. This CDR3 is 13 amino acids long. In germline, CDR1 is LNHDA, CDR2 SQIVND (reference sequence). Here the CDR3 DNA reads TGTGCCAGTAGTATAACAACTTACAATGAGCAGTTCTTC. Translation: CASSITTYNEQFF.

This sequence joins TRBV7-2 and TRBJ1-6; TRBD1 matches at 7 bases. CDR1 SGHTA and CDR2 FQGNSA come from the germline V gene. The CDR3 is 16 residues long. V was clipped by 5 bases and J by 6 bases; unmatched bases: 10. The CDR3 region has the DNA TGTGCCAGCAGCGACCGGGACAGATTAATTAATTCACCCCTCCACTTT. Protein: CASSDRDRLINSPLHF.

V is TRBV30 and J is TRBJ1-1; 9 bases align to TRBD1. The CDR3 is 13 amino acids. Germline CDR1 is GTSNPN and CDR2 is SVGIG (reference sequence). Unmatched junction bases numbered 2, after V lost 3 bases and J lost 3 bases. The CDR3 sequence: CAWRRTGDTEAFF. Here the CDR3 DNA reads TGTGCCTGGAGACGGACAGGGGACACTGAAGCTTTCTTT.

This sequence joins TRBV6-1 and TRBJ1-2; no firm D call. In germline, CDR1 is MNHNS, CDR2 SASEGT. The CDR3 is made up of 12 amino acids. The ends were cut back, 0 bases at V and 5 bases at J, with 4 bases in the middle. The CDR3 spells CASSEAAYGYTF. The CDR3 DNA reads TGTGCCAGCAGTGAAGCGGCGTATGGCTACACCTTC.

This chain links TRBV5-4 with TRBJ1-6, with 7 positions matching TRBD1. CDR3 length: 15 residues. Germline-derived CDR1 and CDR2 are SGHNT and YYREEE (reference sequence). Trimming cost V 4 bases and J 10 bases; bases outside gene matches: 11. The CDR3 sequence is CASSPGQAGESPLHF. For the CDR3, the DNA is TGTGCCAGCAGCCCAGGACAGGCGGGGGAATCACCCCTCCACTTT.

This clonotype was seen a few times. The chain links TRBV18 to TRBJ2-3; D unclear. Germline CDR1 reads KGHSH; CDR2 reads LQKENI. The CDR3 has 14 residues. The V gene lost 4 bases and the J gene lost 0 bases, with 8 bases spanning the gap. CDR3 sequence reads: CASSRSGSTDTQYF. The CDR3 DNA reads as TGTGCCAGCTCACGTTCCGGGAGCACAGATACGCAGTATTTT.

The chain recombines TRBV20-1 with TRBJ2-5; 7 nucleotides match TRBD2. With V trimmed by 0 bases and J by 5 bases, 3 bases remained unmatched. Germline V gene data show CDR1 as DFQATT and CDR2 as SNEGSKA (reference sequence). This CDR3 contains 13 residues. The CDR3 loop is CSARERGGETQYF. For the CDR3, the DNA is TGCAGTGCTAGAGAAAGGGGAGGGGAGACCCAGTACTTC.

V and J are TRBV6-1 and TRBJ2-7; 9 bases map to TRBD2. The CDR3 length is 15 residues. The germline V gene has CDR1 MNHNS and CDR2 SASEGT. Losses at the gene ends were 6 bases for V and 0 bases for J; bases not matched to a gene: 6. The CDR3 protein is CASRLLAGSSYEQYF. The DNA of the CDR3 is TGTGCCAGCAGACTGCTAGCGGGAAGCTCCTACGAGCAGTACTTC.

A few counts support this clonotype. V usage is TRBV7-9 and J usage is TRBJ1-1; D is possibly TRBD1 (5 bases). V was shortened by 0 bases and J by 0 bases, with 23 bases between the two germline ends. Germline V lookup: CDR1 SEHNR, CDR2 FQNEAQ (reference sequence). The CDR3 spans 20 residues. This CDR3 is CASSLAKLGRGKGLNTEAFF. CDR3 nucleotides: TGTGCCAGCAGCTTAGCGAAACTGGGACGGGGGAAAGGTCTGAACACTGAAGCTTTCTTT.

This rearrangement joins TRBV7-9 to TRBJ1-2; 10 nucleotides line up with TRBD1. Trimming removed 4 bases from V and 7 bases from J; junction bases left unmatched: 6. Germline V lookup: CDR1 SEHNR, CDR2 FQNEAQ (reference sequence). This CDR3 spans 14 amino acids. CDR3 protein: CASSSPGQGIGYTF. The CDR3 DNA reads TGTGCCAGCAGCTCTCCGGGACAGGGGATTGGCTACACCTTC.

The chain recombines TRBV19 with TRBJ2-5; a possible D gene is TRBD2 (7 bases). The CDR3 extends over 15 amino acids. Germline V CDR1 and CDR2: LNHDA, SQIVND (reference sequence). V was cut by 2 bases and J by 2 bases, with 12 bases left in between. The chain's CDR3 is CASSIIGRGQETQYF. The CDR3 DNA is TGTGCCAGTAGTATAATTGGGAGGGGGCAAGAGACCCAGTACTTC.

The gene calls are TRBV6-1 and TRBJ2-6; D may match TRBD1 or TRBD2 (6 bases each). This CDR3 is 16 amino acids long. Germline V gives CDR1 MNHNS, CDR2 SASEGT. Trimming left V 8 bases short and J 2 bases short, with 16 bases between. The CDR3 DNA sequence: TGTGCCAGCCGCGAGGGGGGATCGGCTGGGGCCAACGTCCTGACTTTC. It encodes CASREGGSAGANVLTF.

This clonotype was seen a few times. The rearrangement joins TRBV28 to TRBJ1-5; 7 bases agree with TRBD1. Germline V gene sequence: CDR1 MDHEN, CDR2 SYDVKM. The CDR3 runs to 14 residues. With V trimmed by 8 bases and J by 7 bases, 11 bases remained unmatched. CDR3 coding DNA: TGTGCCAGCTACGAAACACAGGGGTGGCAGCCCCAGCATTTT. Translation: CASYETQGWQPQHF.

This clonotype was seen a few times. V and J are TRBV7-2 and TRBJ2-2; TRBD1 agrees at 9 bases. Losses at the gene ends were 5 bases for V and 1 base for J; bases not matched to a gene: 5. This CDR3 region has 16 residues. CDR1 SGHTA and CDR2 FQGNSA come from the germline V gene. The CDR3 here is CASSQQGAQNTGELFF. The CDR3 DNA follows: TGTGCCAGCAGCCAACAGGGGGCGCAGAACACCGGGGAGCTGTTTTTT.

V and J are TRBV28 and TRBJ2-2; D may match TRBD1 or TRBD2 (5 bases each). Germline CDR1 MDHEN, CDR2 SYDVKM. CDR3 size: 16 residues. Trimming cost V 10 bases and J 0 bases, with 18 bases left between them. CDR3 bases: TGTGCCACCTTCGTTCGGGGCAGACCGAACACCGGGGAGCTGTTTTTT. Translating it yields CATFVRGRPNTGELFF.

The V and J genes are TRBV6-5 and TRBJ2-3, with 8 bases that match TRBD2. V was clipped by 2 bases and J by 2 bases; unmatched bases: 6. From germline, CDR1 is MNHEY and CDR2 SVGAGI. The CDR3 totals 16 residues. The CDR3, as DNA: TGTGCCAGCAGTTACGGTAGCGGGGAATTCACAGATACGCAGTATTTT. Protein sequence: CASSYGSGEFTDTQYF.

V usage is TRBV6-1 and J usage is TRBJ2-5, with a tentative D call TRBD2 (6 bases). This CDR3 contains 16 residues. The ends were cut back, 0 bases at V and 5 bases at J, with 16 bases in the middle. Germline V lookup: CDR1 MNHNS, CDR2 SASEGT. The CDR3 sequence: CASSEALGLAAETQYF. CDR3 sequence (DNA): TGTGCCAGCAGTGAAGCGCTGGGGTTAGCGGCGGAGACCCAGTACTTC.

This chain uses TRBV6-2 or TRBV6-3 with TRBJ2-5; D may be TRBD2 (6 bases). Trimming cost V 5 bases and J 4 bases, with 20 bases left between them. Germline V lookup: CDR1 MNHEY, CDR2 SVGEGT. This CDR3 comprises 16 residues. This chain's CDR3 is CASSRGLVSGPETQYF. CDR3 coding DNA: TGTGCCAGCAGTCGGGGGTTGGTCTCGGGGCCAGAGACCCAGTACTTC.

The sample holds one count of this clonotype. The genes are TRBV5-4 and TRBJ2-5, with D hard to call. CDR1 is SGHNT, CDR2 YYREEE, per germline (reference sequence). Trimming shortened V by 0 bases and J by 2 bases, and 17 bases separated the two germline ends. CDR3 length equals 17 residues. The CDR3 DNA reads TGTGCCAGCAGCTTGGTTGTTTCAACATCGCGACAAGAGACCCAGTACTTC. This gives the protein CASSLVVSTSRQETQYF. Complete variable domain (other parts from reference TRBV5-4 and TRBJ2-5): ETGVTQSPTHLIKTRGQQVTLRCSSQSGHNTVSWYQQALGQGPQFIFQYYREEENGRGNFPPRFSGLQFPNYSSELNVNALELDDSALYLCASSLVVSTSRQETQYFGPGTRLLVL.

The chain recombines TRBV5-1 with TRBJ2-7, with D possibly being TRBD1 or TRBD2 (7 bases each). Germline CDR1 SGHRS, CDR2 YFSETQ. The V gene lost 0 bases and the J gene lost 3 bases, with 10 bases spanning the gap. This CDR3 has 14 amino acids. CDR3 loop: CASSLAGGDYEQYF. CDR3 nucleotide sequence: TGCGCCAGCAGCTTGGCAGGGGGGGACTACGAGCAGTACTTC.

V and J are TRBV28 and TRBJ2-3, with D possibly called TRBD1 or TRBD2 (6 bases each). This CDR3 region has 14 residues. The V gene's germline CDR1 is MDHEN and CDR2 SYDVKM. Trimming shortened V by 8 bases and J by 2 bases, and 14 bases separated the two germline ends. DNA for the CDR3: TGTGCCAGCTCTCCCGCGGGACACACAGATACGCAGTATTTT. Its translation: CASSPAGHTDTQYF.